What follows describes a single TCR beta chain. No antigen is known for it. Qualities for individual bases were not recorded, and no much larger clone is one base off. TCRbeta CDR3 regions were amplified from genomic DNA using the immunoSEQ Assay, a bias-controlled multiplex PCR. Turning to the authors' computational methods: The number of nucleated cells in each sample was estimated by amplification of reference gene primers within the assay. To quantify the absolute abundance of each unique TCRbeta CDR3 rearrangement, sequence reads were collapsed and filtered. For each sample, productive Simpson clonality was calculated by taking the square root of Simpson's diversity index across productive rearrangements. Sourced from immuneACCESS, this table was stored by TCRdb with only in-frame sequences that have V and J called. A share of the clones is absent; for the studies checked, an unresolved V gene accounts for under half, and the remainder has no known explanation. From that table come the V and J calls and clone size; the DNA was used to work out D and trimming. The sample data list fewer than 150,000 clones, and under 85% of these were observed just once. Approximately 6.6% of the sample is held by the ten biggest clonotypes.

This entry belongs to a study of blood T cell repertoires in COVID-19 (TCRdb year 2020). Describing the broader study: Samples covering the acute and convalescent phases of COVID-19 were provided by collaborators in the United States, Italy and Spain. Samples came from the ongoing ImmuneRACE study (first 160 participants) plus 1,254 subjects from 6 global collaborators. The sample metadata nearly always contained a de-identified subject ID, COVID-19 status, age in years and sex. Subjects who had been exposed to COVID-19, were actively infected with it, or had recovered from it provided the deeply sampled blood TCRbeta repertoires that made up the dataset. The repertoires were released in a freely available public database meant as a resource for research on the immune response to SARS-CoV-2. The prospective study material was composed of cDNA or gDNA derived from T cells, B-cell-depleted T cells, or PBMCs. Where available, HLA class I and class II types were obtained from metadata supplied by the sample provider rather than from assay-based typing.

Collaborating institutions collected whole blood in K2EDTA tubes following their own protocols. Collaborator samples were shipped for TCRbeta analysis as frozen whole blood, isolated PBMCs, or DNA extracted from either sample type. On the study overall, not on this receptor specifically: The amount of clinical and demographic metadata varied by source and participant and was provided uncurated.

The CDR3 covers 15 residues, taking in both the cysteine and the phenylalanine. Here the CDR3 DNA is all that survives: 45 bases in frame from base 1. A distance of 8 bases separates the germline ends of V and J, which lose 0 bases and 2 bases respectively. The germline V gene gives CDR1 as LGHNA and CDR2 as YSLEER. The TCR was taken from a human donor in a cohort sampled during active COVID-19. Sequencing used peripheral blood. The chain is assembled from TRBV4-3 and TRBJ2-1; the D gene is not confidently resolved. The nucleotide sequence is given as TGCGCCAGCAGCCAAGAGCGGCAGACCTACAATGAGCAGTTCTTC. Translated, it gives CASSQERQTYNEQFF.